The rows below give T cell receptor beta chains drawn from one sample of a study of OX40 agonist ivuxolimab in advanced cancers. Clones were sequenced by immunoSEQ multiplex PCR, and TCRdb holds only the in-frame ones, with some missing. Among 10,000 to 15,000 clones listed, approximately 80% were seen once. This specimen was CD4+ or CD8+ T cells sorted from blood, taken in a trial of the OX40 agonist ivuxolimab. The receptors were gathered from an adult with an advanced solid tumor such as melanoma, head and neck, liver or kidney cancer. The CDR3 runs from the conserved cysteine through the conserved F or W. A D gene is named only where the DNA matches it firmly. Clone size, where shown, is once, few, many, or a class for clones that have expanded.

cdr3_length	d_call	clone_size	v_call	j_call	cdr3_aa	cdr3_nt
17	TRBD1	.	TRBV5-5	TRBJ1-5	CASSKGVQGASNQPQHF	TGTGCCAGCAGCAAAGGAGTACAGGGGGCGAGCAATCAGCCCCAGCATTTT
13	.	.	TRBV7-3	TRBJ1-5	CASSLMEGQPQHF	TGTGCCAGCAGCTTAATGGAGGGGCAGCCCCAGCATTTT
14	.	.	TRBV7-6	TRBJ1-2	CASSRGEDRHGYTF	TGTGCCAGCAGCCGAGGAGAGGACAGACATGGCTACACCTTC
14	.	.	TRBV7-9	TRBJ1-1	CASSRGDRDTEAFF	TGTGCCAGCAGCCGGGGGGATAGGGACACTGAAGCTTTCTTT
13	.	.	TRBV27	TRBJ2-1	CASSPIPPGEQFF	TGTGCCAGCAGTCCAATTCCCCCGGGTGAGCAGTTCTTC
14	.	.	TRBV7-2	TRBJ1-1	CASSPVGENTEAFF	TGTGCCAGCAGCCCCGTGGGGGAGAACACTGAAGCTTTCTTT
15	TRBD1	.	TRBV28	TRBJ1-2	CASSTSGGVSYGYTF	TGTGCCAGCAGTACATCAGGGGGCGTTAGCTATGGCTACACCTTC
13	.	once	TRBV19	TRBJ1-2	CASSVGGRSGYTF	TGTGCCAGTAGTGTAGGGGGTCGGTCTGGCTACACCTTC
14	.	once	TRBV19	TRBJ2-1	CASTPVSNNNEQFF	TGTGCCAGTACCCCCGTATCGAACAACAATGAGCAGTTCTTC
14	.	.	TRBV15	TRBJ1-2	CATSSYRENYGYTF	TGTGCCACCAGCAGTTACAGAGAAAACTATGGCTACACCTTC
17	TRBD2	.	TRBV9	TRBJ2-1	CASSVDPAGASDNEQFF	TGTGCCAGCAGCGTAGATCCAGCGGGGGCTTCCGACAATGAGCAGTTCTTC
15	TRBD2	.	TRBV9	TRBJ2-7	CASASAGGPTYEQYF	TGTGCCAGTGCATCGGCGGGGGGTCCAACCTACGAGCAGTACTTC
13	.	once	TRBV7-8	TRBJ1-2	CASSGRLTDGYTF	TGTGCCAGCAGCGGACGGCTTACGGATGGCTACACCTTC